Below are 14 T cell receptor beta chains sequenced from a single sample in a study of post-analysis software for immune sequencing data. Tagging with unique molecular identifiers was a feature of the TCR beta cDNA libraries. TCRdb independently ran MiXCR on the PCR reads; one entry per CDR3 protein. The sample has hundreds of thousands of distinct CDR3 sequences; 25% to 30% are singletons. Study-wide points: Among a few TRBV segments more frequent in patients than controls were TRBV5-6, TRBV5-1 and TRBV20-1.

No antigen has been assigned to these receptors. The specimen sequenced was blood. These receptors were taken from a girl under 18 with multiple sclerosis.

In this sample, this clonotype turned up once. This rearrangement joins TRBV27 to TRBJ1-6; D possibly corresponds to TRBD1 (6 bases). Germline CDR1 is MNHEY and CDR2 is SMNVEV (reference sequence). The CDR3 is 17 residues long. V lost 4 bases to trimming and J lost 0 bases, with 13 bases between them. The CDR3 DNA reads as TGTGCCAGCAGTTATAGGACAGCGAGCTCCTATAATTCACCCCTCCACTTT. It is translated as CASSYRTASSYNSPLHF.

This clonotype was seen a few times. This rearrangement joins TRBV4-1 to TRBJ1-4, with 7 bases fitting TRBD1. CDR3 length: 19 amino acids. V gave up 0 bases and J gave up 5 bases; unmatched junction bases: 15. Germline CDR1 and CDR2: MGHRA and YSYEKL. This CDR3 reads CASSQETGGTARQNEKLFF. The CDR3 coding sequence is TGCGCCAGCAGCCAAGAGACGGGGGGGACAGCCCGACAAAATGAAAAACTGTTTTTT.

V and J are TRBV14 and TRBJ2-7; 7 bases match TRBD1. The V gene's germline CDR1 is SGHDN and CDR2 FVKESK. CDR3 length equals 15 residues. V dropped 1 base and J dropped 2; count of bases not matched to a gene: 5. The CDR3, as DNA: TGTGCCAGCAGCCAAGTATTGACAGGGACCTACGAGCAGTACTTC. Its translation: CASSQVLTGTYEQYF.

This clonotype has a count of ten or more. V usage is TRBV6-5 and J usage is TRBJ1-6, with unresolved D. CDR3 length: 13 residues. Trimming shortened V by 0 bases and J by 7 bases, and 4 bases separated the two germline ends. CDR1 is MNHEY and CDR2 is SVGAGI in the germline V gene. CDR3 in DNA: TGTGCCAGCAGTTACTCACGGAATTCACCCCTCCACTTT. Translation gives CASSYSRNSPLHF.

The V gene is TRBV24-1, the J gene TRBJ2-1, with 7 bases matching TRBD2. Germline CDR1 is KGHDR and CDR2 is SFDVKD. This CDR3 is 17 amino acids long. Trimming cost V 2 bases and J 1 base; bases outside gene matches: 7. DNA of the CDR3: TGTGCCACCAGTGATTCGGCAGCGGGGACGTCCTACAATGAGCAGTTCTTC. Protein: CATSDSAAGTSYNEQFF.

This clonotype was found a few times. The V gene is TRBV27, the J gene TRBJ2-7; D unclear. The length of the CDR3 is 15 residues. Germline CDR1 and CDR2: MNHEY and SMNVEV (reference sequence). V lost 2 bases and J lost 1, with 12 bases in between. The CDR3 reads CASSLRSAVSYEQYF. CDR3 sequence (DNA): TGTGCCAGCAGTTTAAGGTCGGCAGTATCCTACGAGCAGTACTTC.

The table lists this clonotype with a few counts. The chain carries TRBV6-5 and TRBJ2-7, with D perhaps TRBD1 (5 bases). V was pared by 2 bases and J by 2 bases, with 7 bases between. This CDR3 region has 13 residues. The germline V gene has CDR1 MNHEY and CDR2 SVGAGI. DNA of the CDR3: TGTGCCAGCAGTTACGGGGCAGCCTACGAGCAGTACTTC. It yields the protein CASSYGAAYEQYF.

In its sample, this clonotype was seen a few times. The chain employs TRBV15 and TRBJ2-3; D not resolved. The CDR3 totals 15 residues. Trimming shortened V by 0 bases and J by 0 bases, and 7 bases separated the two germline ends. Germline loops: CDR1 LNHNV, CDR2 YYDKDF (reference sequence). The CDR3 here is CATSRELTSTDTQYF. In DNA, the CDR3 is TGTGCCACCAGCAGAGAACTGACTAGCACAGATACGCAGTATTTT.

The chain joins TRBV9 to TRBJ2-1; TRBD2 aligns across 12 bases. The length of the CDR3 is 18 residues. Germline V CDR1 and CDR2: SGDLS, YYNGEE. V gave up 0 bases and J gave up 4 bases; unmatched junction bases: 8. The CDR3 nucleotides read TGTGCCAGCAGCGTAGTCTGGTCTAGCGGGAGGGGTTACAATGAGCAGTTCTTC. Its protein is CASSVVWSSGRGYNEQFF.

The chain uses TRBV4-2 and TRBJ1-6; D gene unclear. V lost 0 bases and J 9 bases, leaving 15 bases between the germline ends. Per germline, CDR1 LGHNA and CDR2 YNFKEQ. This CDR3 is built from 16 residues. The CDR3 here is CASSQESRRPGSPLHF. The CDR3 coding sequence is TGTGCCAGCAGCCAAGAAAGTAGAAGGCCAGGTTCACCCCTCCACTTT.

J is TRBJ1-2 and V is TRBV7-8; D gene uncertain. The CDR3 loop spans 15 amino acids. CDR1 is SGHVS and CDR2 is FQNEAQ in the germline V gene. The germline V and J ends were trimmed by 1 base and 8 bases, with 17 bases remaining between them. The CDR3: CASSLGSAEEAGYTF. CDR3 coding DNA: TGTGCCAGCAGCTTAGGGTCGGCAGAGGAAGCCGGCTACACCTTC.

V usage is TRBV6-6 and J usage is TRBJ2-7; D is uncertain. Germline V gene data show CDR1 as MNHNY and CDR2 as SVGAGI (reference sequence). CDR3 length: 16 residues. Trimming cost V 2 bases and J 0 bases, with 14 bases left between them. CDR3 sequence: CASSYPHPQSSYEQYF. Here the CDR3 DNA reads TGTGCCAGCAGTTACCCGCATCCTCAGAGCTCCTACGAGCAGTACTTC.

This clonotype was recorded many times. The CDR3 reads CASSLVAPDTQYF. The CDR3 DNA is TGCGCCAGCAGCTTGGTGGCACCAGATACGCAGTATTTT. This chain joins TRBV5-1 and TRBJ2-3; D is unresolved. From germline, CDR1 is SGHRS and CDR2 YFSETQ. V lost 0 bases and J lost 4, with 6 bases in between. This CDR3 has 13 residues.

This clonotype was observed a handful of times. The chain employs TRBV18 and TRBJ2-1; 8 nucleotides match TRBD2. This CDR3 contains 15 residues. In germline, CDR1 is KGHSH, CDR2 LQKENI. Losses at the gene ends were 1 base for V and 6 bases for J; bases not matched to a gene: 5. The CDR3 loop is CASSPLPAGANEQFF. The DNA of the CDR3 is TGTGCCAGCTCACCACTTCCAGCGGGGGCCAATGAGCAGTTCTTC.